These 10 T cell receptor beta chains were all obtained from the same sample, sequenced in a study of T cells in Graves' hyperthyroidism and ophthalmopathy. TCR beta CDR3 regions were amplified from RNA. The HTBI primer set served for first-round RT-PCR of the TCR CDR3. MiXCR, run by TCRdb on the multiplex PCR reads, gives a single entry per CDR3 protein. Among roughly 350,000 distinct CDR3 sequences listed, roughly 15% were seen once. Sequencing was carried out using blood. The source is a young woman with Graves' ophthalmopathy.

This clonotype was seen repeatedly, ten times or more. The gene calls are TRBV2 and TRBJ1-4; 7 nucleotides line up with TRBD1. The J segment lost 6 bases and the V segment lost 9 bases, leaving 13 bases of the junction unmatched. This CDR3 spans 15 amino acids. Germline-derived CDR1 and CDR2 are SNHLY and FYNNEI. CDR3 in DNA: TGTGCCAGTTCTTCACGCAGGGACAGTGATGAAAAACTGTTTTTT. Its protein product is CASSSRRDSDEKLFF.

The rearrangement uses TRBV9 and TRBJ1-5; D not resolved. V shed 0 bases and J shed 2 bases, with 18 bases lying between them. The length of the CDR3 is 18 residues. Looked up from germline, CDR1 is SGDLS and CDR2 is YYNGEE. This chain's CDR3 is CASSVGAGWGSGNQPQHF. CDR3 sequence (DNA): TGTGCCAGCAGCGTAGGGGCTGGTTGGGGATCGGGCAATCAGCCCCAGCATTTT.

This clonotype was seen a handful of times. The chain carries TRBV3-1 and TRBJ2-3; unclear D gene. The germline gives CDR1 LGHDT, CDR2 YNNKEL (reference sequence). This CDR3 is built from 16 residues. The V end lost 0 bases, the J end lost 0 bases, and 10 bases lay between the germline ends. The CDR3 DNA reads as TGTGCCAGCAGCCAAGATTCAGCAGTGAGCACAGATACGCAGTATTTT. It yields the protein CASSQDSAVSTDTQYF.

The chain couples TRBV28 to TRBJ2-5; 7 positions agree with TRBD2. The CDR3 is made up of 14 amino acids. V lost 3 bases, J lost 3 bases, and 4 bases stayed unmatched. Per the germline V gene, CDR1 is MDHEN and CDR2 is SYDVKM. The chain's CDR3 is CASSFWAGEETQYF. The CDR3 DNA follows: TGTGCCAGCAGTTTCTGGGCGGGGGAAGAGACCCAGTACTTC.

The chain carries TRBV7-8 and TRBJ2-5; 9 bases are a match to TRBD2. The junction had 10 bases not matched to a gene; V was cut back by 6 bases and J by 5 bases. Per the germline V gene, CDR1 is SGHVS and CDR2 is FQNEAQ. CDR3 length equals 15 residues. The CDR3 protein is CASRHLAGAGETQYF. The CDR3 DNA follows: TGTGCCAGCAGACACTTAGCGGGAGCGGGGGAGACCCAGTACTTC.

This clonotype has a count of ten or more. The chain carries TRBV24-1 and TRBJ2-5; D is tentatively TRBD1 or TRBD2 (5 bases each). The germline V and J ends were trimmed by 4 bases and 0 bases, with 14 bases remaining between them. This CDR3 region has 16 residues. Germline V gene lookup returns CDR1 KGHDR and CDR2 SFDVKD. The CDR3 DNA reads TGTGCCACCAGTGAAACCGGGACGGCGTACCAAGAGACCCAGTACTTC. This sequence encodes CATSETGTAYQETQYF.

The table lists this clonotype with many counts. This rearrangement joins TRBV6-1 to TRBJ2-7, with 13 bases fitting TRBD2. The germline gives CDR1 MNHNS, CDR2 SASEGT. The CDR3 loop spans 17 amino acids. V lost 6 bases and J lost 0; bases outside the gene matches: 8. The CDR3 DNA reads TGTGCCAGCAGGGGGACTAGCGGGGTTACCAACTCCTACGAGCAGTACTTC. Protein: CASRGTSGVTNSYEQYF.

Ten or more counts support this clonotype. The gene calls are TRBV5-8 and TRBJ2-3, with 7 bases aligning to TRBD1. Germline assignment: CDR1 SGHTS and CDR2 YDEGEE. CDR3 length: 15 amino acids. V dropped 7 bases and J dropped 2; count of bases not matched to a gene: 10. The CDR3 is CASRDRSRLTDTQYF. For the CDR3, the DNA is TGTGCCAGCCGGGACAGATCGCGTCTCACAGATACGCAGTATTTT.

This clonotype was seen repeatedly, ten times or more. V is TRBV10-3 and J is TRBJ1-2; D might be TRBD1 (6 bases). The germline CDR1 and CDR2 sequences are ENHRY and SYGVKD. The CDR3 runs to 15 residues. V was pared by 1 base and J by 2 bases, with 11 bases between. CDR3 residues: CAISEWGHLNYGYTF. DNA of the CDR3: TGTGCCATCAGTGAGTGGGGACACCTGAACTATGGCTACACCTTC.

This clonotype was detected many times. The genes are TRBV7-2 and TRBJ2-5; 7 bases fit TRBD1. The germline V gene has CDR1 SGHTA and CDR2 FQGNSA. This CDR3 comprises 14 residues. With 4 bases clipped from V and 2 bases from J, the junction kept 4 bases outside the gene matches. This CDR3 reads CASSSLQGQETQYF. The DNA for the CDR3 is TGTGCCAGCAGCTCATTACAGGGGCAAGAGACCCAGTACTTC.